Listed below are T cell receptor beta chains from one sample, sequenced in a study of CD8+ T cells in alopecia areata. Repertoires were generated with immunoSEQ multiplex PCR, while TCRdb's copy carries only in-frame clones and drops some. The sample lists 130,000 to 150,000 clones, about 90% occurring once. Sequenced here: CD8+ T cells sorted from blood, sampled at week 0. The receptor source for this set is a human donor with alopecia areata. The CDR3 runs from the conserved cysteine through the conserved F or W. Each record gives: clone size, J gene, D gene, V gene, CDR3 DNA, CDR3 protein. The D gene is left open where the match is weak. Part of the rows lack a size; the others show once, few, many or a class for expanded clones.

size: NA; J: TRBJ2-3; D: NA; V: TRBV5-6; DNA: TGTGCCAGCAGCTTGCGGGGATGGACTCAAACCGCGCAGTATTTT; CDR3: CASSLRGWTQTAQYF
size: NA; J: TRBJ1-1; D: NA; V: TRBV9; DNA: TGTGCCAGCAGCGTAAACCCCTCAGGGCAGGGTGACACTATGAACACTGAAGCTTTCTTT; CDR3: CASSVNPSGQGDTMNTEAFF
size: NA; J: TRBJ2-2; D: NA; V: TRBV7-3; DNA: TGTGCCAGCAGCTTATTGCCGGTCACCGGGGAGCTGTTTTTT; CDR3: CASSLLPVTGELFF
size: NA; J: TRBJ2-3; D: NA; V: TRBV30; DNA: TGTGCCTGGCAGTTGGGGACTAGCACAGATACGCAGTATTTT; CDR3: CAWQLGTSTDTQYF
size: NA; J: TRBJ1-4; D: NA; V: TRBV7-9; DNA: TGTGCCAGCAGCGCGCGGAGTGAAAAACTGTTTTTT; CDR3: CASSARSEKLFF
size: NA; J: TRBJ2-7; D: NA; V: TRBV6-5; DNA: TGTGCCAGCAGTGCCGATGAAGGCCACGAGCAGTACTTC; CDR3: CASSADEGHEQYF
size: once; J: TRBJ2-3; D: TRBD2; V: TRBV13; DNA: TGTGCCAGCAGTCATTTTCTAGCGGGGGTAGGTGATACGCAGTATTTT; CDR3: CASSHFLAGVGDTQYF
size: few; J: TRBJ1-2; D: NA; V: TRBV23-1; DNA: TGCGCCAGCAGTCAATCCGCGTCGTTCTATGGCTACACCTTC; CDR3: CASSQSASFYGYTF
size: NA; J: TRBJ2-1; D: TRBD1; V: TRBV5-6; DNA: TGTGCCAGCAGCTTGCTCCCGGGACAGGGTAACAATGAGCAGTTCTTC; CDR3: CASSLLPGQGNNEQFF
size: NA; J: TRBJ1-3; D: TRBD1; V: TRBV13; DNA: TGTGCCAGCAGCTACCGGGACAGCAGCTCTGGAAACACCATATATTTT; CDR3: CASSYRDSSSGNTIYF
size: once; J: TRBJ1-2; D: TRBD1; V: TRBV5-1; DNA: TGCGCCAGCAGCACCGGGACAGCTAACTATGGCTACACCTTC; CDR3: CASSTGTANYGYTF
size: NA; J: TRBJ2-3; D: TRBD2; V: TRBV30; DNA: TGTGCCTGGAGTGGGACTAGCGGGAGAGATACGCAGTATTTT; CDR3: CAWSGTSGRDTQYF
size: NA; J: TRBJ2-5; D: TRBD2; V: TRBV5-1; DNA: TGCGCCAGCAGCTTCTCGCTGGAGCGGGGCCAAGAGACCCAGTACTTC; CDR3: CASSFSLERGQETQYF